These 13 T cell receptor beta chains originate from one sample sequenced in a study of beta chain features in type 1 diabetes. All of the isolated RNA was reverse transcribed, so expressed TCRB transcripts were sequenced. TCRdb's copy holds only in-frame clones and misses some; the assay was immunoSEQ multiplex PCR. The table lists roughly 53,000 clones, approximately 45% of them singletons, with approximately 1.5% in the top ten. General study points: In all four CD4+ subsets, TCRB CDR3 length was significantly, moderately reduced in type 1 diabetes.

What these receptors recognize is not known. The sample comprised Tregs from blood. These TCRs come from a man under 40 with type 1 diabetes.

The V call is TRBV7-9, the J call TRBJ2-7; TRBD2 is a possible D gene (6 bases). The CDR3 is 15 amino acids. The germline CDR1 and CDR2 sequences are SEHNR and FQNEAQ (reference sequence). V dropped 5 bases and J dropped 1 base, with 15 bases sitting between them. CDR3 nucleotide sequence: TGTGCCAGCAGCGCGGGCGGGACCCAATCCTACGAGCAGTACTTC. As protein: CASSAGGTQSYEQYF.

This clone was detected only a few times. V and J are TRBV18 and TRBJ1-4; TRBD1 aligns across 8 bases. Germline-derived CDR1 and CDR2 are KGHSH and LQKENI. The CDR3 extends over 16 amino acids. V dropped 3 bases and J dropped 4; count of bases not matched to a gene: 7. The CDR3 reads CASSPIRQGSNEKLFF. The CDR3 bases are TGTGCCAGCTCACCCATAAGACAGGGGAGTAATGAAAAACTGTTTTTT.

This clone was found a few times. The V call is TRBV14, the J call TRBJ1-1; a weak D match, TRBD1 (6 bases). The CDR3 contains 17 residues. CDR1 SGHDN and CDR2 FVKESK come from the germline V gene. V was cut by 4 bases and J by 2 bases, with 20 bases left in between. The CDR3 DNA follows: TGTGCCAGCAGCCCCCTTAAGGCCTGGACAGTAAACACTGAAGCTTTCTTT. The encoded protein is CASSPLKAWTVNTEAFF.

The chain uses TRBV29-1 and TRBJ2-7; TRBD2 matches at 8 bases. Germline V lookup: CDR1 SQVTM, CDR2 ANQGSEA. V shed 7 bases, J shed 6 bases, and the junction held 8 bases outside the gene matches. The CDR3 has 12 residues. The CDR3 coding sequence is TGCAGCGCCGGGGGTCTAGCGGGCGAGCAGTACTTC. Residues: CSAGGLAGEQYF.

The chain has TRBV7-2 and TRBJ1-3; D is ambiguous. Trimming took 7 bases from V and 4 from J, leaving 11 bases between them. Germline-derived CDR1 and CDR2 are SGHTA and FQGNSA. The CDR3 has 13 residues. The CDR3 is CASTSGYGNTIYF. CDR3 in DNA: TGTGCCAGCACCTCCGGTTACGGAAACACCATATATTTT.

The chain is built from TRBV5-1 and TRBJ2-3; D remains ambiguous. The CDR3 is made up of 13 amino acids. The ends were cut back, 0 bases at V and 2 bases at J, with 4 bases in the middle. The germline gives CDR1 SGHRS, CDR2 YFSETQ. The CDR3 DNA sequence: TGCGCCAGCAGCTTGGGAGACACAGATACGCAGTATTTT. The encoded protein is CASSLGDTDTQYF.

This clone turned up a few times. V gene TRBV10-2 combines with J gene TRBJ2-3; tentatively, D is TRBD2 (5 bases). V lost 6 bases and J 11 bases, leaving 15 bases between the germline ends. The length of the CDR3 is 12 residues. CDR1 and CDR2 (germline): WSHSY, SAAADI. The CDR3 reads CASRDVEAEQYF. As DNA, the CDR3 is TGCGCCAGCAGGGATGTTGAAGCGGAGCAGTATTTT.

The V and J genes are TRBV28 and TRBJ2-2; weak D call: TRBD1 (5 bases). Per the germline V gene, CDR1 is MDHEN and CDR2 is SYDVKM. The CDR3 is 15 residues long. With 8 bases removed from V and 6 bases from J, the gap between germline ends came to 19 bases. The CDR3 nucleotides are TGTGCCAGCCGAAAGACAGTTTGGCAACCCGGGGAGCTGTTTTTT. Translated: CASRKTVWQPGELFF. Full variable domain (rest looked up from reference TRBV28 and TRBJ2-2): DVKVTQSSRYLVKRTGEKVFLECVQDMDHENMFWYRQDPGLGLRLIYFSYDVKMKEKGDIPEGYSVSREKKERFSLILESASTNQTSMYLCASRKTVWQPGELFFGEGSRLTVL.

V usage is TRBV28 and J usage is TRBJ2-5; no reliable D call. This CDR3 region has 13 residues. The germline V gene encodes CDR1 MDHEN and CDR2 SYDVKM. Trimming pared 5 bases from V and 1 base from J, leaving 8 bases between. The CDR3 DNA reads TGTGCCAGCAGTGGGCTCACCCAAGAGACCCAGTACTTC. Protein product: CASSGLTQETQYF.

This chain joins TRBV5-8 and TRBJ2-7; 7 bases line up with TRBD1. Trimming removed 4 bases from V and 2 bases from J; junction bases left unmatched: 6. The germline V gene encodes CDR1 SGHTS and CDR2 YDEGEE. The CDR3 has 14 residues. CDR3 amino acids: CASSAPGQTYEQYF. The CDR3 nucleotides are TGTGCCAGCAGCGCCCCGGGACAGACCTACGAGCAGTACTTC.

This clone was counted between two and nine times. The V call is TRBV10-3, the J call TRBJ2-2, with TRBD2 matching 11 bases. CDR1 and CDR2 from the germline V gene are ENHRY and SYGVKD. The CDR3 is 16 residues long. The V and J ends lost 4 bases and 6 bases, in that order; junction bases with no gene match: 7. CDR3 sequence reads: CAISVVAGGHAGELFF. DNA of the CDR3: TGTGCCATCAGTGTTGTAGCGGGAGGGCACGCCGGGGAGCTGTTTTTT.

This clone was seen a handful of times. The rearrangement joins TRBV7-8 to TRBJ2-7, with D possibly TRBD1 on 6 matching bases. V lost 5 bases and J 2 bases, leaving 16 bases between the germline ends. Germline V gene lookup returns CDR1 SGHVS and CDR2 FQNEAQ. The CDR3 length is 15 residues. The CDR3 DNA reads TGTGCCAGCAGCCTAGGTCCAGGGGTCCCCTACGAGCAGTACTTC. This codes for CASSLGPGVPYEQYF.

The V gene is TRBV5-1, the J gene TRBJ2-4; D perhaps matches TRBD1 (6 bases). This CDR3 comprises 14 residues. Germline values: CDR1 SGHRS, CDR2 YFSETQ. The V end lost 4 bases, the J end lost 5 bases, and 13 bases lay between the germline ends. This chain's CDR3 is CASSLGQDENIQYF. CDR3 sequence (DNA): TGCGCCAGCAGCCTGGGACAAGATGAAAACATTCAGTACTTC.